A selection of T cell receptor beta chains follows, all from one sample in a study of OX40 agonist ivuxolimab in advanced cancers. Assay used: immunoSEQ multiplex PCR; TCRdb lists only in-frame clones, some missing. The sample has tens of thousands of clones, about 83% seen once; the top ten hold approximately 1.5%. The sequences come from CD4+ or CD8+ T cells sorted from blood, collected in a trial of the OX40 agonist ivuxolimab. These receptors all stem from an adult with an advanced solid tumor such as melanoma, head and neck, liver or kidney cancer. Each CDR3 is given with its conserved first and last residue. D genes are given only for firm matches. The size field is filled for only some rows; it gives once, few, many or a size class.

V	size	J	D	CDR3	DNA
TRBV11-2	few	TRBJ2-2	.	CASSSNGLNTGELFF	TGTGCCAGCAGCTCAAACGGGCTTAACACCGGGGAGCTGTTTTTT
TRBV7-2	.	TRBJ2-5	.	CASSLEWAGLETQYF	TGTGCCAGCAGCTTAGAGTGGGCAGGGTTAGAGACCCAGTACTTC
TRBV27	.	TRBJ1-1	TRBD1	CASSPHPDRLGQTEAFF	TGTGCCAGCAGTCCTCATCCGGACAGGCTGGGACAAACTGAAGCTTTCTTT
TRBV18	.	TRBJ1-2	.	CASSPGGDGYTF	TGTGCCAGCTCACCGGGGGGCGATGGCTACACCTTC
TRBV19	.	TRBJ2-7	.	CASSIESRWGEQYF	TGTGCCAGTAGTATAGAGAGCAGGTGGGGCGAGCAGTACTTC
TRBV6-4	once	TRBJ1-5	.	CASSLRIGQPQHF	TGTGCCAGCAGTCTCAGGATTGGGCAGCCCCAGCATTTT
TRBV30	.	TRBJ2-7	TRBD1	CAWSGQAYSYEQYF	TGTGCCTGGAGCGGACAGGCTTACTCCTACGAGCAGTACTTC
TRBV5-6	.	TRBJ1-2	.	CASSFGSAGNYGYTF	TGTGCCAGCAGCTTCGGCTCTGCAGGGAACTATGGCTACACCTTC
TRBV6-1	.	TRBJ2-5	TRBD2	CASSGASGGAPGETQYF	TGTGCCAGCAGTGGGGCTAGCGGGGGGGCCCCAGGGGAGACCCAGTACTTC
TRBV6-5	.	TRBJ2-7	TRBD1	CASSKSRDRGFEQYF	TGTGCCAGCAGTAAATCCCGGGACAGGGGTTTCGAGCAGTACTTC
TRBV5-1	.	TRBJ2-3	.	CASSLDSDTQYF	TGCGCCAGCAGCTTGGACTCAGATACGCAGTATTTT
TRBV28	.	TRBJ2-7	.	CASSFSSGGPSREQYF	TGTGCCAGCAGTTTTTCCTCCGGGGGGCCCTCTCGGGAGCAGTACTTC
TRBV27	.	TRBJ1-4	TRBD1	CASSSQGAGVRGEKLFF	TGTGCCAGCAGTTCTCAGGGGGCAGGGGTGAGGGGTGAAAAACTGTTTTTT
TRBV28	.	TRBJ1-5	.	CASKASNQPQHF	TGTGCCAGCAAGGCTAGCAATCAGCCCCAGCATTTT
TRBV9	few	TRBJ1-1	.	CASSVGQGNTEAFF	TGTGCCAGCAGCGTAGGCCAGGGGAACACTGAAGCTTTCTTT
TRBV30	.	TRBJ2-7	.	CAWGVGQPHYEQYF	TGTGCCTGGGGAGTGGGCCAGCCCCACTACGAGCAGTACTTC
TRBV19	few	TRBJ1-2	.	CASLTAAMDYTF	TGTGCCAGCCTGACAGCGGCGATGGACTACACCTTC
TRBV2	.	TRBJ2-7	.	CASSERGSPWEQYF	TGTGCCAGCAGTGAACGGGGGAGTCCTTGGGAGCAGTACTTC
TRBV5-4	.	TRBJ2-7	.	CASSLGQRSYEQYF	TGTGCCAGCAGCTTGGGACAGAGATCCTACGAGCAGTACTTC
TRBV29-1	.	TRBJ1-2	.	CSVDGAYGYTF	TGCAGCGTTGACGGAGCCTATGGCTACACCTTC
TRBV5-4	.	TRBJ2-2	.	CASSSASRTGELFF	TGTGCCAGCAGCTCCGCCTCCCGTACCGGGGAGCTGTTTTTT
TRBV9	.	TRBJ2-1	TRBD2	CASSVGGSGIRGEQFF	TGTGCCAGCAGCGTAGGAGGTAGCGGGATAAGGGGTGAGCAGTTCTTC
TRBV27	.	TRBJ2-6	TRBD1	CASSPWDRGFGANVLTF	TGTGCCAGCAGTCCTTGGGACAGGGGTTTCGGGGCCAACGTCCTGACTTTC
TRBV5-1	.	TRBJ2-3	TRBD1	CASTQGTGGTDTQYF	TGCGCCAGCACCCAGGGGACAGGGGGCACAGATACGCAGTATTTT
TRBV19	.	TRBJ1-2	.	CASSIGAPYGYTF	TGTGCCAGTAGTATCGGGGCACCCTATGGCTACACCTTC
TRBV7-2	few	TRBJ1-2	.	CASSKDPAYGYTF	TGTGCCAGCAGCAAAGACCCGGCCTATGGCTACACCTTC
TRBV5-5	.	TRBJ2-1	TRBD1	CASSNRRGQGLFREFF	TGTGCCAGCAGCAACAGACGGGGACAGGGTCTTTTTAGGGAGTTCTTC
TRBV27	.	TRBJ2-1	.	CASSSRVDEQFF	TGTGCCAGCAGTTCTCGGGTGGATGAGCAGTTCTTC
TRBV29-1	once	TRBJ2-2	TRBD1	CSGARTGNTGELFF	TGCAGCGGCGCCCGGACAGGGAACACCGGGGAGCTGTTTTTT
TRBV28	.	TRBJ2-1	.	CASSLGGGFHNEQFF	TGTGCCAGCAGTTTAGGAGGGGGGTTCCACAATGAGCAGTTCTTC
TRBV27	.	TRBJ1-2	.	CASRTGFYGYTF	TGTGCCAGCAGAACAGGGTTCTATGGCTACACCTTC
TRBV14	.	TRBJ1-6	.	CASSFTVGISLLHF	TGTGCCAGCAGCTTCACAGTCGGGATTTCACTCCTCCACTTT
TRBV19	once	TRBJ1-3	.	CASSLGTSGNTIYF	TGTGCCAGTAGTCTGGGGACAAGTGGAAACACCATATATTTT
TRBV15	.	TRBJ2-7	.	CATSRDLGPEEQYF	TGTGCCACCAGCAGAGATTTGGGCCCCGAGGAGCAGTACTTC
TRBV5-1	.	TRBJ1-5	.	CASSRTAGGDQPQHF	TGCGCCAGCAGCCGTACGGCAGGTGGGGATCAGCCCCAGCATTTT
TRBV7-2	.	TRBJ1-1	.	CASSRTPNTEAFF	TGTGCCAGCAGCCGTACACCGAACACTGAAGCTTTCTTT
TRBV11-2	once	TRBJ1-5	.	CASSLDLTGPQHF	TGTGCCAGCAGCTTAGATCTGACAGGGCCCCAGCATTTT
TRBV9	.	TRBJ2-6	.	CASSVSGVLGSGANVLTF	TGTGCCAGCAGCGTCTCGGGGGTTTTAGGCTCTGGGGCCAACGTCCTGACTTTC
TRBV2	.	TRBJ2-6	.	CASSLAEAGANVLTF	TGTGCCAGCAGCCTTGCAGAAGCTGGGGCCAACGTCCTGACTTTC